The clone carrying this T cell receptor (beta chain) came up a few times. Its target is not known. This CDR3 is built from 16 residues. V lost 4 bases, J lost 4 bases, and 11 bases stayed unmatched. From germline, CDR1 is SEHNR and CDR2 FQNEAQ (reference sequence). The data originate from a study of OX40 agonist ivuxolimab in advanced cancers. Whole-study findings and limits: Blood T cells, both CD4+ and CD8+, expanded clonally by week 6 at 0.1 to 3.0 mg/kg. CD8+ T cells (on average) carried more expanded clones than CD4+ T cells. Partial responders at 0.1-3.0 mg/kg had among the lowest clonal expansion.

Clones were sequenced by immunoSEQ multiplex PCR, and TCRdb holds only the in-frame ones, with some missing. The sample has about 6,500 clones, 69% seen once. This TCR was recovered from an adult with an advanced solid tumor such as melanoma, head and neck, liver or kidney cancer. The chain couples TRBV7-9 to TRBJ2-5; 8 bases map to TRBD1. The sequences come from CD4+ or CD8+ T cells sorted from blood, collected in a trial of the OX40 agonist ivuxolimab. The CDR3 loop reads CASSSMDRAEAETQYF. CDR3 nucleotides: TGTGCCAGCAGCTCTATGGACAGGGCAGAAGCAGAGACCCAGTACTTC. The full variable domain, its missing parts supplied by reference TRBV7-9 and TRBJ2-5, is DTGVSQNPRHKITKRGQNVTFRCDPISEHNRLYWYRQTLGQGPEFLTYFQNEAQLEKSRLLSDRFSAERPKGSFSTLEIQRTEQGDSAMYLCASSSMDRAEAETQYFGPGTRLLVL.